A selection of T cell receptor beta chains follows, all from one sample in a study of T cells in Graves' hyperthyroidism and ophthalmopathy. TCRdb processed the multiplex PCR reads anew with MiXCR; each CDR3 protein has one entry. Of 200,000 to 250,000 distinct CDR3 sequences in the sample, around 16% were seen once. Sequences were obtained from blood. These receptors were obtained from a man between 35 and 55 years old with Graves' hyperthyroidism. Each CDR3 is given with its conserved first and last residue. Fields, in order: V gene, clone size, D gene, J gene, CDR3 protein, CDR3 DNA. The D gene is left open where the match is weak. The size field is filled for only some rows; it gives once, few, many or a size class.

TRBV7-9	many	.	TRBJ2-2	CASSLLGSGELFF	TGTGCCAGCAGCTTATTGGGGTCCGGGGAGCTGTTTTTT
TRBV7-2	.	.	TRBJ2-5	CASSPSWETQYF	TGTGCCAGCAGCCCGAGTTGGGAGACCCAGTACTTC
TRBV15	.	.	TRBJ1-2	CATSRDGGNYGYTF	TGTGCCACCAGCAGAGATGGGGGTAACTATGGCTACACCTTC
TRBV9	few	.	TRBJ1-4	CASSPWGSATNEKLFF	TGTGCCAGCAGCCCCTGGGGATCTGCAACTAATGAAAAACTGTTTTTT
TRBV2	many	TRBD2	TRBJ2-2	CASTKRGGNTGELFF	TGTGCCAGCACTAAGCGGGGGGGGAACACCGGGGAGCTGTTTTTT
TRBV18	many	.	TRBJ1-3	CASSPTGTEGNTIYF	TGTGCCAGCTCACCGACGGGGACTGAAGGAAACACCATATATTTT
TRBV20-1	.	TRBD2	TRBJ2-3	CSAREGRGDTDTQYF	TGCAGTGCTAGAGAGGGGCGGGGGGATACAGATACGCAGTATTTT
TRBV27	many	.	TRBJ2-7	CASSLLSTSGASYEQYF	TGTGCCAGCAGTCTGCTCTCGACTAGTGGAGCCTCCTACGAGCAGTACTTC
TRBV18	many	.	TRBJ2-3	CASLPGVGDTQYF	TGTGCCAGCCTCCCTGGGGTAGGGGATACGCAGTATTTT
TRBV18	.	TRBD1	TRBJ2-2	CASSPGQGSGELFF	TGTGCCAGCTCACCAGGACAGGGGAGCGGGGAGCTGTTTTTT
TRBV3-1	.	.	TRBJ2-1	CASSQGRRGSYNEQFF	TGTGCCAGCAGCCAAGGGAGGCGCGGATCCTACAATGAGCAGTTCTTC
TRBV24-1	.	.	TRBJ1-5	CATSDSPGDGQPQHF	TGTGCCACCAGTGATTCCCCAGGGGATGGCCAGCCCCAGCATTTT
TRBV7-9	few	.	TRBJ1-3	CASSEGKGRPGNTIYF	TGTGCCAGCAGCGAGGGAAAGGGGAGGCCTGGAAACACCATATATTTT
TRBV2	.	.	TRBJ2-7	CASSDWPISYEQYF	TGTGCCAGCAGTGACTGGCCGATCTCCTACGAGCAGTACTTC
TRBV28	.	.	TRBJ1-5	CASSLGRIGYQPQHF	TGTGCCAGCAGTTTGGGCAGAATTGGCTATCAGCCCCAGCATTTT
TRBV7-9	.	.	TRBJ1-4	CASSLLATNEKLFF	TGTGCCAGCAGCTTATTGGCAACTAATGAAAAACTGTTTTTT
TRBV19	.	.	TRBJ1-3	CASSTTRLRTGTESGNTIYF	TGTGCCAGTAGTACGACGCGACTTAGGACGGGTACGGAATCTGGAAACACCATATATTTT
TRBV5-4	few	.	TRBJ2-2	CASSSQTANTGELFF	TGTGCCAGCAGCAGCCAGACAGCGAACACCGGGGAGCTGTTTTTT
TRBV30	few	.	TRBJ2-2	CAWSVRGIGELLF	TGTGCCTGGAGTGTACGGGGTATCGGGGAGCTGCTTTTT
TRBV20-1	once	TRBD1	TRBJ2-3	CSAPGQNLDTQYF	TGCAGTGCCCCGGGACAGAACCTCGATACGCAGTATTTT
TRBV27	few	TRBD1	TRBJ1-4	CASSPWDRGPEKLFF	TGTGCCAGCAGTCCGTGGGACAGGGGCCCTGAAAAACTGTTTTTT
TRBV27	many	.	TRBJ1-1	CASSTRDRSSTEAFF	TGTGCCAGCAGTACTAGAGACAGGTCGTCCACTGAAGCTTTCTTT
TRBV5-1	many	TRBD2	TRBJ2-3	CASRTGGPDTQYF	TGCGCCAGCAGGACGGGGGGGCCGGATACGCAGTATTTT
TRBV4-2	.	.	TRBJ2-2	CASSQVWGANTGELFF	TGTGCCAGCAGCCAGGTGTGGGGGGCAAACACCGGGGAGCTGTTTTTT
TRBV5-6	few	TRBD2	TRBJ2-1	CASSLWGGLAVTYNEQFF	TGTGCCAGCAGCTTGTGGGGGGGACTAGCTGTTACCTACAATGAGCAGTTCTTC
TRBV7-8	.	TRBD1	TRBJ1-3	CASSLRQGSSGNTIYF	TGTGCCAGCAGCCTGAGACAGGGTAGCTCTGGAAACACCATATATTTT
TRBV5-4	few	TRBD2	TRBJ2-1	CASSLDSGMQFF	TGTGCCAGCAGTTTAGACAGCGGGATGCAGTTCTTC
TRBV27	many	TRBD1	TRBJ1-2	CASSSSTDREQHTF	TGTGCCAGCAGTTCCTCAACTGACAGGGAACAGCACACCTTC
TRBV6-1	many	.	TRBJ1-5	CASTRSPTNQPQHF	TGTGCCAGCACCAGGTCGCCGACCAATCAGCCCCAGCATTTT
TRBV18	few	.	TRBJ2-2	CASSPSTGPLANTGELFF	TGTGCCAGCTCACCATCAACAGGCCCCTTGGCGAACACCGGGGAGCTGTTTTTT
TRBV4-1	many	.	TRBJ2-7	CASSLLLSRGARYEQYF	TGCGCCAGCAGCCTCCTTTTATCAAGGGGAGCTCGTTACGAGCAGTACTTC
TRBV19	few	.	TRBJ1-5	CASSHGGSNQPQHF	TGTGCCAGTAGCCATGGGGGAAGCAATCAGCCCCAGCATTTT
TRBV18	many	.	TRBJ1-3	CASSPPRRSGNTIYF	TGTGCCAGCTCACCACCGCGCAGGTCTGGAAACACCATATATTTT
TRBV27	many	.	TRBJ1-1	CASSSSLYGSEAFF	TGTGCCAGCAGTTCTTCCCTTTATGGATCTGAAGCTTTCTTT
TRBV28	few	TRBD2	TRBJ2-5	CAIRRTSKGETQYF	TGTGCCATCAGGCGGACTAGCAAAGGGGAGACCCAGTACTTC
TRBV9	many	.	TRBJ2-1	CASRNPLGEQFF	TGTGCCAGCAGGAACCCCCTGGGAGAGCAGTTCTTC
TRBV3-1	many	.	TRBJ1-5	CASSQGRGRGVQPQHF	TGTGCCAGCAGCCAAGGACGGGGACGCGGGGTTCAGCCCCAGCATTTT
TRBV27	many	.	TRBJ2-7	CASSSVLWPEQYF	TGTGCCAGCAGTTCAGTCTTGTGGCCAGAGCAGTACTTC
TRBV28	.	TRBD2	TRBJ2-1	CATRGASGENEQFF	TGTGCAACAAGGGGGGCTAGCGGGGAGAATGAGCAGTTCTTC
TRBV7-2	.	.	TRBJ2-5	CASSLVLGRALETQYF	TGTGCCAGCAGCTTAGTTTTGGGCAGAGCGTTGGAGACCCAGTACTTC
TRBV5-1	many	.	TRBJ2-1	CASSSQTGYNEQFF	TGCGCCAGCAGCTCACAGACGGGATACAATGAGCAGTTCTTC
TRBV20-1	many	.	TRBJ2-7	CSAETGSGEQYF	TGCAGTGCAGAAACAGGGTCGGGGGAGCAGTACTTC
TRBV20-1	.	.	TRBJ2-3	CSARHGPSYTQYF	TGCAGTGCGAGACACGGACCTTCATATACGCAGTATTTT
TRBV6-1	few	TRBD1	TRBJ1-1	CASSEHRGGTEAFF	TGTGCCAGCAGTGAACACAGGGGGGGCACTGAAGCTTTCTTT
TRBV7-2	many	.	TRBJ1-4	CASSLGSTNEKLFF	TGTGCCAGCAGCTTAGGGTCAACTAATGAAAAACTGTTTTTT
TRBV9	many	.	TRBJ1-2	CASSPWATGNYGYTF	TGTGCCAGCAGCCCATGGGCCACAGGGAACTATGGCTACACCTTC
TRBV5-1	many	.	TRBJ1-5	CASSLTGVGQPQHF	TGCGCCAGCAGCTTAACCGGGGTTGGTCAGCCCCAGCATTTT
TRBV6-1	.	.	TRBJ1-2	CASSRGGYGYTF	TGTGCCAGCAGCCGCGGGGGTTATGGCTACACCTTC
TRBV20-1	many	TRBD2	TRBJ2-3	CSAPTSGGAPDTQYF	TGCAGTGCTCCAACTAGCGGGGGGGCCCCAGATACGCAGTATTTT
TRBV3-1	many	.	TRBJ1-1	CASSQEHGDTEAFF	TGTGCCAGCAGCCAAGAACATGGGGACACTGAAGCTTTCTTT
TRBV30	.	.	TRBJ2-5	CALRAGETQYF	TGTGCATTGAGGGCGGGGGAGACCCAGTACTTC
TRBV6-2/TRBV6-3	.	.	TRBJ1-2	CASGRNPTSRGYTF	TGTGCCAGCGGGCGCAACCCGACCTCTAGGGGCTACACCTTC
TRBV7-2	many	TRBD2	TRBJ2-3	CASSSSGGAVDTQYF	TGTGCCAGCAGCTCAAGCGGGGGGGCGGTAGATACGCAGTATTTT